This TCR beta chain was profiled in a study of cytomegalovirus exposure and HLA in healthy donors. Overall study results and limits: Cytomegalovirus association was assigned to about 180 TCR beta chains. Excluded were some V segments that proved indistinguishable, including TRBV6-2 and TRBV6-3. A previous analysis found most TCR beta V segments productive roughly 87% or roughly 30% of the time.

This clone has just a few counts. Antigen specificity is unknown. Germline V CDR1 and CDR2: SGHTA, FQGNSA. V was trimmed by 5 bases and J by 10 bases, leaving 18 bases between them. The CDR3 is 15 residues long. The PCR used 60 Vbeta and 13 Jbeta primers. Libraries were prepared by immunoSEQ multiplex PCR; TCRdb keeps only in-frame clonotypes and omits some of them. In the table there are around 150,000 clones, about 64% of which are singletons. This TCR derives from a man between 45 and 60 years old in good health and CMV-seronegative. The chain recombines TRBV7-2 with TRBJ1-6; perhaps TRBD1 as D (5 bases). The material sequenced was PBMCs. The CDR3 loop reads CASSLTEGPRSPLHF. The CDR3 region has the DNA TGTGCCAGCAGCCTCACGGAGGGGCCTAGATCACCCCTCCACTTT.